The next 27 T cell receptor beta chains were all read from a single sample in a study of cytomegalovirus exposure and HLA in healthy donors. Profiling relied on immunoSEQ multiplex PCR, and the TCRdb table lists in-frame clones only, not all of them. The table has roughly 50,000 clones, approximately 89% seen once. The sequencing sample was made of PBMCs. The origin of the receptors is a woman under 30 in good health and CMV-seropositive.

The genes are TRBV5-1 and TRBJ2-1; D is possibly TRBD1 (5 bases). This CDR3 comprises 13 residues. Germline CDR1 is SGHRS and CDR2 is YFSETQ. Trimming took 0 bases from V and 13 from J, leaving 14 bases between them. This CDR3 is CASSLGAGFDQFF. Written as DNA, the CDR3 is TGCGCCAGCAGCTTGGGCGCAGGGTTTGACCAGTTCTTC. The whole variable domain, filled in from reference TRBV5-1 and TRBJ2-1, reads KAGVTQTPRYLIKTRGQQVTLSCSPISGHRSVSWYQQTPGQGLQFLFEYFSETQRNKGNFPGRFSGRQFSNSRSEMNVSTLELGDSALYLCASSLGAGFDQFFGPGTRLTVL.

V and J are TRBV13 and TRBJ1-4; 11 nucleotides agree with TRBD1. V lost 5 bases and J lost 4; bases outside the gene matches: 9. The CDR3 length is 17 residues. Germline assignment: CDR1 PRHDT and CDR2 FYEKMQ (reference sequence). CDR3 sequence (DNA): TGTGCCAGCAGCCTATGGACAGGGGGCGCGGGTAATGAAAAACTGTTTTTT. Encoded protein: CASSLWTGGAGNEKLFF.

About this clone: The sample has other DNA sequences that encode this CDR3 too. This chain uses TRBV29-1 with TRBJ2-5; 8 bases match TRBD1. The germline V gene encodes CDR1 SQVTM and CDR2 ANQGSEA. With 3 bases clipped from V and 2 bases from J, the junction kept 5 bases outside the gene matches. CDR3 length equals 14 residues. CDR3 in amino acids: CSVDEQGVQETQYF. As DNA, the CDR3 is TGCAGCGTTGATGAACAGGGGGTTCAAGAGACCCAGTACTTC.

The chain uses TRBV11-1 and TRBJ1-5; TRBD1 matches 9 bases. The trim removed 4 bases at V and 6 bases at J, leaving 7 bases unmatched. CDR1 is SGHAT, CDR2 FQDESV, per germline (reference sequence). There are 15 residues in the CDR3. The CDR3 sequence: CASSSGTGRFQPQHF. The DNA of the CDR3 is TGTGCCAGCAGCTCTGGGACAGGGAGGTTTCAGCCCCAGCATTTT. Based on the CDR3 plus reference TRBV11-1 and TRBJ1-5, the full variable domain is EAEVAQSPRYKITEKSQAVAFWCDPISGHATLYWYRQILGQGPELLVQFQDESVVDDSQLPKDRFSAERLKGVDSTLKIQPAELGDSAMYLCASSSGTGRFQPQHFGDGTRLSIL.

This clone was picked up one time. The V gene is TRBV28, the J gene TRBJ2-7; 10 nucleotides match TRBD1. V dropped 2 bases and J dropped 7; count of bases not matched to a gene: 8. The CDR3 covers 15 residues. In germline, CDR1 is MDHEN, CDR2 SYDVKM. The CDR3 DNA is TGTGCCAGCAGTTTAGCGACGGGACAGGGGAAAGAGCAGTACTTC. Amino acid sequence: CASSLATGQGKEQYF.

The CDR3 region has the DNA TGTGCCAGCAGTTTTCTGACTAGCGGGGGAAATATCGAGCAGTACTTC. The encoded protein is CASSFLTSGGNIEQYF. The V call is TRBV27, the J call TRBJ2-7; the match to TRBD2 covers 12 bases. CDR3 length: 16 amino acids. V lost 3 bases and J lost 6; bases outside the gene matches: 9. Germline V gene data show CDR1 as MNHEY and CDR2 as SMNVEV (reference sequence).

V and J are TRBV7-2 and TRBJ1-2; a possible D gene is TRBD1 (6 bases). Germline values: CDR1 SGHTA, CDR2 FQGNSA. The CDR3 is 15 residues long. The V gene lost 1 base and the J gene lost 7 bases, with 16 bases spanning the gap. This CDR3 reads CASSLEGARGGGYTF. The CDR3 bases are TGTGCCAGCAGCTTAGAGGGCGCCAGGGGTGGTGGCTACACCTTC.

This chain connects TRBV7-2 to TRBJ1-1; weak D call: TRBD1 (5 bases). Trimming shortened V by 11 bases and J by 4 bases, and 14 bases separated the two germline ends. CDR1 and CDR2 (germline): SGHTA, FQGNSA. The CDR3 has 12 residues. CDR3 in amino acids: CAARAGSTEAFF. The DNA for the CDR3 is TGTGCCGCTCGGGCAGGGTCCACTGAAGCTTTCTTT.

This rearrangement joins TRBV18 to TRBJ1-6, with a weak D call TRBD1 (5 bases). V was pared by 3 bases and J by 8 bases, with 17 bases between. Per germline, CDR1 KGHSH and CDR2 LQKENI. The CDR3 totals 16 residues. CDR3 residues: CASSPAVGGVYSPLHF. CDR3 in DNA: TGTGCCAGCTCACCCGCTGTGGGGGGGGTCTATTCACCCCTCCACTTT.

The genes are TRBV7-6 and TRBJ1-1, with 8 bases matching TRBD1. Germline V gene data show CDR1 as SGHVS and CDR2 as FNYEAQ. The trim removed 5 bases at V and 0 bases at J, leaving 8 bases unmatched. The CDR3 loop spans 16 amino acids. The CDR3 region has the DNA TGTGCCAGCAGCGACCGACAGGGGCCGTTGAACACTGAAGCTTTCTTT. Amino acids: CASSDRQGPLNTEAFF.

The chain joins TRBV6-5 to TRBJ2-1, with a possible D match to TRBD2 (5 bases). V gave up 0 bases and J gave up 1 base, with 7 bases separating them. CDR1 is MNHEY and CDR2 is SVGAGI in the germline V gene. The CDR3 is 15 amino acids. CDR3 DNA: TGTGCCAGCAGTTACTCGTTAGCGTCCTACAATGAGCAGTTCTTC. Amino acid sequence: CASSYSLASYNEQFF.

This clone occurred once. The V gene is TRBV11-2, the J gene TRBJ2-7; unclear D gene. Germline V gene sequence: CDR1 SGHAT, CDR2 FQNNGV. CDR3 length: 17 amino acids. V was shortened by 5 bases and J by 6 bases, with 26 bases between the two germline ends. CDR3 DNA: TGTGCCAGCAGCCCTTTGGTTGAGGTCCCCTCACCTCGCGAGCAGTACTTC. This codes for CASSPLVEVPSPREQYF.

The chain links TRBV4-1 to TRBJ2-1, with 8 nucleotides matching TRBD2. With 0 bases clipped from V and 10 bases from J, the junction kept 8 bases outside the gene matches. This CDR3 region has 15 residues. Looked up from germline, CDR1 is MGHRA and CDR2 is YSYEKL. CDR3 nucleotide sequence: TGCGCCAGCAGCCAAGAGGGGCGGGGGGTCGGAGAGCAGTTCTTC. Translated: CASSQEGRGVGEQFF.

This sequence joins TRBV18 and TRBJ1-3, with 8 nucleotides matching TRBD1. The germline CDR1 and CDR2 sequences are KGHSH and LQKENI. With V trimmed by 0 bases and J by 0 bases, 1 base remained unmatched. There are 16 residues in the CDR3. Here the CDR3 DNA reads TGTGCCAGCTCACCACCGGGACAGGCCTCTGGAAACACCATATATTTT. Its translation: CASSPPGQASGNTIYF.

The chain combines TRBV15 with TRBJ2-7; tentatively, D is TRBD1 (5 bases). The germline V gene has CDR1 LNHNV and CDR2 YYDKDF (reference sequence). Trimming stripped 0 bases from V and 4 bases from J, with 16 bases between. The CDR3 is 16 residues long. The CDR3 DNA is TGTGCCACCAGCAGAGACTCAGGTGGGGCTCCTTACGAGCAGTACTTC. Translated: CATSRDSGGAPYEQYF.

This clone was detected a few times. V and J are TRBV6-1 and TRBJ2-2; TRBD2 aligns across 7 bases. V lost 10 bases to trimming and J lost 6 bases; unmatched junction nucleotides: 11. Looked up from germline, CDR1 is MNHNS and CDR2 is SASEGT. CDR3 size: 14 residues. The chain's CDR3 is CATTRGEGSGELFF. The DNA of the CDR3 is TGTGCCACCACCCGTGGGGAGGGTTCCGGGGAGCTGTTTTTT.

This clone came up a few times. V is TRBV6-1 and J is TRBJ2-3; 12 nucleotides match TRBD2. CDR1 is MNHNS and CDR2 is SASEGT in the germline V gene. V lost 6 bases to trimming and J lost 3 bases; unmatched junction nucleotides: 4. This CDR3 is 15 amino acids long. The CDR3: CASRSGLAGTDTQYF. The CDR3 nucleotides read TGTGCCAGCAGGTCTGGACTAGCGGGGACAGATACGCAGTATTTT.

The chain links TRBV2 to TRBJ2-7, with 9 bases aligning to TRBD1. CDR3 length: 14 amino acids. The germline CDR1 and CDR2 sequences are SNHLY and FYNNEI. Trimming cost V 4 bases and J 2 bases; bases outside gene matches: 3. The DNA of the CDR3 is TGTGCCAGCAGTGGACAGGGGGTCCCCTACGAGCAGTACTTC. This gives the protein CASSGQGVPYEQYF.

V and J are TRBV19 and TRBJ2-2, with 7 bases aligning to TRBD1. J lost 4 bases, V lost 7 bases, and 9 bases had no gene match. There are 15 residues in the CDR3. Germline assignment: CDR1 LNHDA and CDR2 SQIVND (reference sequence). CDR3 in DNA: TGTGCCAGTATCCTGACAGGGACCTTCACCGGGGAGCTGTTTTTT. This sequence encodes CASILTGTFTGELFF.

The rearrangement uses TRBV11-1 and TRBJ1-5; 8 bases are a match to TRBD1. J gave up 1 base and V 9 bases, and 5 bases lay outside the gene matches. CDR1 and CDR2 from the germline V gene are SGHAT and FQDESV (reference sequence). There are 14 residues in the CDR3. The CDR3 DNA follows: TGTGCCAGGGATTGGGACAGGAGCAATCAGCCCCAGCATTTT. Translating gives CARDWDRSNQPQHF.

Here the CDR3 reads CASSQEGTGVRQAFF. Written as DNA, the CDR3 is TGCGCCAGCAGCCAAGAGGGGACAGGGGTGAGACAAGCTTTCTTT. This chain joins TRBV4-1 and TRBJ1-1; 10 bases map to TRBD1. The V gene's germline CDR1 is MGHRA and CDR2 YSYEKL. With 0 bases clipped from V and 9 bases from J, the junction kept 7 bases outside the gene matches. The CDR3 contains 15 residues.

The V gene is TRBV7-9, the J gene TRBJ1-4; 11 bases line up with TRBD1. The ends lost 5 bases at V and 7 bases at J; junction bases unmatched: 3. Germline CDR1 is SEHNR and CDR2 is FQNEAQ (reference sequence). The CDR3 is 14 amino acids. CDR3 nucleotide sequence: TGTGCCAGCAGCCCGGACAGGGGGCTTGAAAAACTGTTTTTT. Amino acids: CASSPDRGLEKLFF.

The rearrangement links TRBV4-3 to TRBJ1-4; possibly TRBD1 for D (5 bases). Germline assignment: CDR1 LGHNA and CDR2 YSLEER. Trimming cost V 0 bases and J 4 bases, with 18 bases left between them. The CDR3 contains 18 residues. CDR3 nucleotides: TGCGCCAGCAGCCAAGAAAGGGGAGACGGGGGATTTAATGAAAAACTGTTTTTT. This sequence encodes CASSQERGDGGFNEKLFF.

V and J are TRBV4-2 and TRBJ1-1, with D perhaps TRBD1 (5 bases). Trimming cost V 0 bases and J 7 bases, with 24 bases left between them. The V gene's germline CDR1 is LGHNA and CDR2 YNFKEQ. This CDR3 contains 18 residues. The CDR3 sequence is CASSQDHLRSPGQFEAFF. CDR3 DNA sequence: TGTGCCAGCAGCCAAGATCACCTAAGATCCCCAGGGCAGTTTGAAGCTTTCTTT.

V gene TRBV6-6 combines with J gene TRBJ1-6; possible D gene TRBD1, 5 bases. Per the germline V gene, CDR1 is MNHNY and CDR2 is SVGAGI (reference sequence). V was shortened by 6 bases and J by 3 bases, with 9 bases between the two germline ends. The CDR3 sequence is 14 residues long. CDR3 coding DNA: TGTGCCAGCAGAGACAGCCTCTATAATTCACCCCTCCACTTT. Its translation: CASRDSLYNSPLHF.

The chain has TRBV9 and TRBJ2-5, with a weak D call TRBD2 (6 bases). The germline CDR1 and CDR2 sequences are SGDLS and YYNGEE. Trimming shortened V by 4 bases and J by 7 bases, and 29 bases separated the two germline ends. The CDR3 is 18 amino acids. This chain's CDR3 is CASSTPSQDEGNSGTQYF. CDR3 nucleotides: TGTGCCAGCAGCACCCCCAGCCAGGATGAGGGGAATAGCGGGACCCAGTACTTC.

This chain uses TRBV7-8 with TRBJ1-5; D remains ambiguous. V lost 3 bases and J lost 7, with 10 bases in between. CDR3 size: 13 residues. The germline V gene encodes CDR1 SGHVS and CDR2 FQNEAQ. The chain's CDR3 is CASSFVPGQPQHF. CDR3 bases: TGTGCCAGCAGCTTTGTCCCAGGACAGCCCCAGCATTTT.